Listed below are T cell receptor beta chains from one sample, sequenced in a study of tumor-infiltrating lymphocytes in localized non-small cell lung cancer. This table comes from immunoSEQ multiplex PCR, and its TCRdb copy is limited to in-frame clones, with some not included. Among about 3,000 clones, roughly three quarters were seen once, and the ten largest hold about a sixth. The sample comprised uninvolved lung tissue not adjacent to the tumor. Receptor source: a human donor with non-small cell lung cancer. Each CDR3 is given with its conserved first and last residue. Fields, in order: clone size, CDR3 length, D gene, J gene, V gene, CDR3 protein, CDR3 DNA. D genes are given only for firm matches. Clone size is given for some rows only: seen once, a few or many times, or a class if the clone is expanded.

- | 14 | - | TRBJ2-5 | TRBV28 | CASSLWKTTETQYF | TGTGCCAGCAGTTTATGGAAGACTACAGAGACCCAGTACTTC
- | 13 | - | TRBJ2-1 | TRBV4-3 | CASSHGASVVQFF | TGCGCCAGCAGCCATGGGGCCTCCGTCGTGCAGTTCTTC
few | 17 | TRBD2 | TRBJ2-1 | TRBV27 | CASSLGTKRENVNEQFF | TGTGCCAGCAGTTTAGGAACTAAGCGGGAGAACGTGAATGAGCAGTTCTTC
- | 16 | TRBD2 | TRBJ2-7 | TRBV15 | CATSRSLGLAGYEQYF | TGTGCCACCAGCAGATCCCTTGGACTAGCGGGTTACGAGCAGTACTTC
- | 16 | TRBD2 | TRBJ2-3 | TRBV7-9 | CASSIMAGLAGDTQYF | TGTGCCAGCAGCATCATGGCTGGGCTAGCGGGAGATACGCAGTATTTT
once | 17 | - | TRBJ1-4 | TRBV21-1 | CASRHGLATRCNEKLFF | TGTGCCAGCAGGCATGGATTAGCTACAAGGTGTAATGAAAAACTGTTTTTT
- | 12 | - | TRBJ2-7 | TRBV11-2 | CASSPPGYEQYF | TGTGCCAGCAGTCCCCCAGGGTACGAGCAGTACTTC
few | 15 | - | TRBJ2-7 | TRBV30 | CAWSPPGRKRGEQYF | TGTGCCTGGAGCCCACCGGGACGCAAACGGGGCGAGCAGTACTTC
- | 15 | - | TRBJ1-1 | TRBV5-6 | CASSLRVRGNTEAFF | TGTGCCAGCAGCTTACGGGTTCGAGGAAACACTGAAGCTTTCTTT
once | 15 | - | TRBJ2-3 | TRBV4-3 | CASSQNQRGTDTQYF | TGCGCCAGCAGCCAAAATCAGCGGGGCACAGATACGCAGTATTTT
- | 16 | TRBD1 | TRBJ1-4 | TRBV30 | CAWSVLGGTGGQKLFF | TGTGCCTGGAGTGTACTGGGGGGGACAGGGGGCCAAAAACTGTTTTTT
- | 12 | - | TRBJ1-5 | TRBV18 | CASSPGVQPQHF | TGTGCCAGCTCACCGGGGGTTCAGCCCCAGCATTTT
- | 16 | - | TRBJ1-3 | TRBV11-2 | CASSLDPSGTRNTIYF | TGTGCCAGCAGCTTAGATCCGAGCGGAACTAGGAACACCATATATTTT
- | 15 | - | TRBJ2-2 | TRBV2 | CASTRGQGRTGELFF | TGTGCCAGCACCAGGGGTCAGGGGAGGACCGGGGAGCTGTTTTTT
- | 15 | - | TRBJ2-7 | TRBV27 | CASSLMDPDSYEQYF | TGTGCCAGCAGTTTGATGGACCCTGACTCCTACGAGCAGTACTTC
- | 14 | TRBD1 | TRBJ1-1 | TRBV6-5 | CASSHRGRGLEAFF | TGTGCCAGCAGTCACAGGGGGCGCGGGCTTGAAGCTTTCTTT
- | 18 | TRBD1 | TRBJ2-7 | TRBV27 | CASSPPGQGYRYSYEQYF | TGTGCCAGCTCCCCGCCCGGACAGGGCTATCGCTACTCCTACGAGCAGTACTTC
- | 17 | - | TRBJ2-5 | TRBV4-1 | CASSQGSIGDPQETQYF | TGCGCCAGCAGCCAAGGGTCCATCGGAGACCCACAAGAGACCCAGTACTTC
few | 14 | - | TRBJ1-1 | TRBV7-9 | CASGWAGLNTEAFF | TGTGCCAGCGGGTGGGCAGGGTTGAACACTGAAGCTTTCTTT
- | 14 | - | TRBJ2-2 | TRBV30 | CAWRGQGNTGELFF | TGTGCCTGGCGAGGGCAGGGGAACACCGGGGAGCTGTTTTTT
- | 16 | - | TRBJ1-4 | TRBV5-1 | CASSGTTGVANEKLFF | TGCGCCAGCAGCGGTACCACCGGGGTTGCTAATGAAAAACTGTTTTTT
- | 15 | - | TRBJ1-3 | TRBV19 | CASSLKTGQGNTIYF | TGTGCCAGTAGCCTAAAGACCGGACAGGGAAACACCATATATTTT
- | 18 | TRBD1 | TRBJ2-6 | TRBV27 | CASSLGPGGVSGANVLTF | TGTGCCAGCAGTTTAGGTCCAGGGGGTGTCTCTGGGGCCAACGTCCTGACTTTC
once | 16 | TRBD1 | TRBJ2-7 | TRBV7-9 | CASTISRTGGTNEQYF | TGTGCCAGCACCATCTCACGGACAGGGGGTACAAACGAGCAGTACTTC
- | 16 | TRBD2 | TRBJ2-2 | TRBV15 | CATSREGTSGTGELFF | TGTGCCACCAGCAGAGAAGGGACTAGCGGCACCGGGGAGCTGTTTTTT
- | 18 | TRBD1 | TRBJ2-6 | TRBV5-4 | CASSTGTGFVWGANVLTF | TGTGCCAGCAGCACCGGGACAGGGTTCGTTTGGGGGGCCAACGTCCTGACTTTC
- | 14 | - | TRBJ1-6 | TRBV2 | CASKRIQGGSPLHF | TGTGCCAGCAAGAGGATACAGGGTGGATCACCCCTCCACTTT
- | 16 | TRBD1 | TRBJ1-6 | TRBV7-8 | CATMDRGNSYNSPLHF | TGTGCCACCATGGACAGGGGGAACTCCTATAATTCACCCCTCCACTTT
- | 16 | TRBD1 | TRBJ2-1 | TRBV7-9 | CASSPTGTGGYNEQFF | TGTGCCAGCAGCCCTACCGGGACAGGGGGCTATAATGAGCAGTTCTTC
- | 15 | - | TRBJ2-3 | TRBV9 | CASSESLAGTDTQYF | TGTGCCAGCAGCGAAAGCTTAGCGGGCACAGATACGCAGTATTTT
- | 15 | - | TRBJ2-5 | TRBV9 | CASSPQHRTEETQYF | TGTGCCAGCAGCCCCCAACATAGGACAGAAGAGACCCAGTACTTC
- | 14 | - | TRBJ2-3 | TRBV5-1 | CASSARTGTDTQYF | TGCGCCAGCAGCGCAAGAACTGGCACAGATACGCAGTATTTT
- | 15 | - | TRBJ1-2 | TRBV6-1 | CASSPMAGLGYGYTF | TGTGCCAGCAGTCCCATGGCGGGGCTGGGCTATGGCTACACCTTC
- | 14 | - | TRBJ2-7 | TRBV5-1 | CASSLGSSSYEQYF | TGCGCCAGCAGCTTGGGATCGAGCTCCTACGAGCAGTACTTC
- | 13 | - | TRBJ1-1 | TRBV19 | CASISPGWAEAFF | TGTGCCAGTATATCGCCGGGTTGGGCTGAAGCTTTCTTT
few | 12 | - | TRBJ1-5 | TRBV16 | CASSQSWQPQHF | TGTGCCAGCAGCCAATCATGGCAGCCCCAGCATTTT
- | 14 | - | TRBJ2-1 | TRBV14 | CASSQRRTIGEQFF | TGTGCCAGCAGCCAAAGGCGGACAATAGGTGAGCAGTTCTTC
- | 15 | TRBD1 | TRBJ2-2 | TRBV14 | CASSQVAGGTGELFF | TGTGCCAGCAGCCAAGTGGCAGGGGGCACCGGGGAGCTGTTTTTT
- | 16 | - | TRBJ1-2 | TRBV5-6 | CASSLAEKGTVYGYTF | TGTGCCAGCAGCTTGGCCGAGAAAGGAACCGTCTATGGCTACACCTTC
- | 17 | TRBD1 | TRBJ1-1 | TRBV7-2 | CASSPSGTGGLNTEAFF | TGTGCCAGCAGCCCTTCTGGGACAGGGGGCCTTAACACTGAAGCTTTCTTT
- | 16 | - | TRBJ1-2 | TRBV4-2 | CASSQDMAATVYGYTF | TGTGCCAGCAGCCAAGATATGGCGGCAACGGTGTATGGCTACACCTTC
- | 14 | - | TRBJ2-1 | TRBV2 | CASSPTLGHNEQFF | TGTGCCAGCAGTCCAACCCTGGGGCACAATGAGCAGTTCTTC
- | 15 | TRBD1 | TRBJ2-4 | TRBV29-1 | CSVEEDRGTKNIQYF | TGCAGCGTTGAGGAGGACAGGGGGACAAAAAACATTCAGTACTTC
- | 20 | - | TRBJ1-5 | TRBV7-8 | CASSLLPASPPRQTNQPQHF | TGTGCCAGCAGCTTACTTCCCGCTTCCCCTCCTCGACAGACAAATCAGCCCCAGCATTTT
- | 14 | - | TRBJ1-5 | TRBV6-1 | CASSENGWNQPQHF | TGTGCCAGCAGTGAAAATGGTTGGAATCAGCCCCAGCATTTT
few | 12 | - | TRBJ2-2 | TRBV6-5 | CASSQKTGELFF | TGTGCCAGCAGTCAGAAAACCGGGGAGCTGTTTTTT
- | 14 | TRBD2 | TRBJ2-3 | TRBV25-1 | CASSPGTRSDTQYF | TGTGCCAGCAGTCCCGGGACTAGGTCAGATACGCAGTATTTT
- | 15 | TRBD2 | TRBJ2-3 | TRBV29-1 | CSVVVWDYSTDTQYF | TGCAGCGTTGTCGTATGGGACTACAGCACAGATACGCAGTATTTT
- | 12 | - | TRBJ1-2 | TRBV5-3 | CARSLVRAGYTF | TGTGCCAGAAGCTTGGTTAGGGCTGGCTACACCTTC
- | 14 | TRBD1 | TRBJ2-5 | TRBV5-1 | CASTIAPGGETQYF | TGCGCCAGCACCATCGCCCCAGGGGGAGAGACCCAGTACTTC
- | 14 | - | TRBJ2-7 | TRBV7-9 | CASSLADNSYEQYF | TGTGCCAGCAGCTTAGCGGACAACTCCTACGAGCAGTACTTC
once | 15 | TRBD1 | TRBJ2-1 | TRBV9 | CASSDRDRPNNEQFF | TGTGCCAGCAGCGACCGGGACAGGCCTAACAATGAGCAGTTCTTC
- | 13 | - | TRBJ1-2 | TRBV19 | CASSIRGSYGYTF | TGTGCCAGTAGTATTCGGGGGAGCTATGGCTACACCTTC
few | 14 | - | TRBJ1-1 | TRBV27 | CASTLWMGGPEAFF | TGTGCCAGCACCCTTTGGATGGGGGGCCCTGAAGCTTTCTTT